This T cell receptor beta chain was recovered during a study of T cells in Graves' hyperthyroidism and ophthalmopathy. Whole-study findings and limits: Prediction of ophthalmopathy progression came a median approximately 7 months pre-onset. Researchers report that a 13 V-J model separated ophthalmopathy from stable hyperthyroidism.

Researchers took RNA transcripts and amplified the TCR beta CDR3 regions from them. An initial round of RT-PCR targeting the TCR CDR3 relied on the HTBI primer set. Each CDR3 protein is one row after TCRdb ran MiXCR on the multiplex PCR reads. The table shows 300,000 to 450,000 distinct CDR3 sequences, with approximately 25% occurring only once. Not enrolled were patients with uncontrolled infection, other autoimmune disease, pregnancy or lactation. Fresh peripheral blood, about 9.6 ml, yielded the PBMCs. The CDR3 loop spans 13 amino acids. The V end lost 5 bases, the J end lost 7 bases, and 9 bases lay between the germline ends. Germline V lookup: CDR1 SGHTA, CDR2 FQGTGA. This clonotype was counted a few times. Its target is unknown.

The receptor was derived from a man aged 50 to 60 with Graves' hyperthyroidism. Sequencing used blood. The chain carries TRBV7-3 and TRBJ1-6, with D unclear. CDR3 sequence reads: CASSQHMNSPLHF. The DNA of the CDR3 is TGTGCCAGCAGCCAACACATGAATTCACCCCTCCACTTT. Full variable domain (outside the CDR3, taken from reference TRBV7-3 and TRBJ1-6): GAGVSQTPSNKVTEKGKYVELRCDPISGHTALYWYRQSLGQGPEFLIYFQGTGAADDSGLPNDRFFAVRPEGSVSTLKIQRTERGDSAVYLCASSQHMNSPLHFGNGTRLTVT.